This T cell receptor (beta chain) was profiled in a study of post-analysis software for immune sequencing data. Overall study context: Included courses were relapsing-remitting and secondary progressive multiple sclerosis; progressive-relapsing multiple sclerosis was also included. Findings and limits, study-wide: For normalized Chao1 diversity, multiple sclerosis patients scored significantly lower than controls did. Compared with controls, patients had more of roughly five TRBV segments, including TRBV5-6, TRBV5-1 and TRBV20-1.

This clonotype was seen more than once but under ten times. Its antigen is unknown. Prepared TCR beta cDNA libraries contained unique molecular identifiers. TCRdb called the PCR reads again in MiXCR, with one record for every CDR3 protein. Of about 800,000 distinct CDR3 sequences detected, just under 30% appear once; the ten largest clones hold approximately 0.6%. The V gene lost 1 base and the J gene lost 3 bases, with 16 bases spanning the gap. CDR3 length: 17 amino acids. Germline CDR1 and CDR2: SGHTA and FQGNSA. The genes are TRBV7-2 and TRBJ2-1, with D perhaps TRBD2 (6 bases). Sequencing was carried out using blood. This TCR was recovered from a girl aged 5 to 17 with multiple sclerosis. CDR3 sequence: CASSLGQGGWIYNEQFF. The CDR3 region has the DNA TGTGCCAGCAGCTTAGGGCAGGGAGGATGGATCTACAATGAGCAGTTCTTC.